These T cell receptor beta chains were read from a single sample in a study of blood T cell repertoires in COVID-19. Clones were read by immunoSEQ multiplex PCR, and TCRdb kept only the in-frame ones, dropping some. Here the sample spans approximately 240,000 clones, around four fifths being singletons. Sequencing was performed on peripheral blood. These receptors came from a woman in her fifties or sixties who had recovered from COVID-19. CDR3s include the opening cysteine and the closing phenylalanine or tryptophan. The D gene is left open where the match is weak. Clone sizes are given selectively: once, few, many, or a class where the clone is expanded.

D: -
J: TRBJ2-7
V: TRBV7-9
size: -
CDR3: CASSQSAGASHEQYF
DNA: TGTGCCAGCAGCCAGTCCGCGGGTGCTTCCCACGAGCAGTACTTC

D: TRBD2
J: TRBJ2-5
V: TRBV7-9
size: -
CDR3: CASSPMGGTEETQYF
DNA: TGTGCCAGCAGCCCGATGGGGGGGACGGAGGAGACCCAGTACTTC

D: -
J: TRBJ2-5
V: TRBV7-9
size: -
CDR3: CASSIRQAGQETQYF
DNA: TGTGCCAGCAGCATAAGACAGGCAGGCCAAGAGACCCAGTACTTC

D: -
J: TRBJ2-7
V: TRBV18
size: -
CDR3: CASSPADGQGGYEQYF
DNA: TGTGCCAGCTCACCGGCAGACGGACAGGGAGGGTACGAGCAGTACTTC

D: TRBD2
J: TRBJ2-1
V: TRBV7-7
size: -
CDR3: CASSRYSGTSGGPRQFF
DNA: TGTGCTAGCAGCCGCTACTCCGGGACTAGCGGGGGCCCGAGGCAGTTCTTC

D: -
J: TRBJ2-5
V: TRBV9
size: -
CDR3: CASSGGYQETQYF
DNA: TGTGCCAGCAGCGGAGGGTACCAAGAGACCCAGTACTTC

D: -
J: TRBJ1-6
V: TRBV3-1/TRBV3-2
size: -
CDR3: CASSPTGTNNSPLHF
DNA: TGTGCCAGCAGCCCAACCGGGACAAATAATTCACCCCTCCACTTT

D: TRBD1
J: TRBJ1-2
V: TRBV4-1
size: few
CDR3: CASSTDRGIFGDGYTF
DNA: TGCGCCAGCAGTACCGACAGGGGAATTTTTGGGGATGGCTACACCTTC

D: TRBD1
J: TRBJ1-1
V: TRBV2
size: -
CDR3: CASRLRGRFTEAFF
DNA: TGTGCCAGCAGGCTCAGGGGGCGTTTTACTGAAGCTTTCTTT

D: TRBD2
J: TRBJ2-1
V: TRBV10-2
size: -
CDR3: CASGRGYNEQFF
DNA: TGCGCCAGCGGGAGGGGATACAATGAGCAGTTCTTC

D: TRBD1
J: TRBJ1-2
V: TRBV2
size: once
CDR3: CASSTTQGIVYGYTF
DNA: TGTGCCAGCAGCACCACACAGGGGATTGTCTATGGCTACACCTTC

D: TRBD1
J: TRBJ1-6
V: TRBV4-1
size: few
CDR3: CASSRTGLDSPLHF
DNA: TGCGCCAGCAGCCGGACAGGTTTGGATTCACCCCTCCACTTT

D: TRBD2
J: TRBJ2-1
V: TRBV5-1
size: -
CDR3: CASSLGIAGYNEQFF
DNA: TGCGCCAGCAGCTTGGGAATAGCGGGGTACAATGAGCAGTTCTTC

D: TRBD1
J: TRBJ2-7
V: TRBV7-6
size: -
CDR3: CASSLGRQGAYEQYF
DNA: TGTGCCAGCAGCTTAGGGCGACAGGGGGCTTACGAGCAGTACTTC

D: TRBD2
J: TRBJ2-1
V: TRBV19
size: -
CDR3: CANLAGGDLSGNEQFF
DNA: TGTGCCAACCTAGCGGGGGGCGACCTCTCCGGAAATGAGCAGTTCTTC

D: TRBD1
J: TRBJ2-7
V: TRBV2
size: -
CDR3: CASKSPTRDRAHEQYF
DNA: TGTGCCAGTAAATCCCCCACCCGGGACAGGGCCCACGAGCAGTACTTC

D: -
J: TRBJ2-5
V: TRBV21-1
size: -
CDR3: CASSKRSGGGAETQYF
DNA: TGTGCCAGCAGCAAACGGAGCGGCGGGGGGGCGGAGACCCAGTACTTC

D: -
J: TRBJ1-2
V: TRBV15
size: few
CDR3: CATSRGRAGDYGYTF
DNA: TGTGCCACCAGCAGAGGAAGGGCAGGGGACTATGGCTACACCTTC

D: TRBD2
J: TRBJ2-3
V: TRBV10-3
size: once
CDR3: CAIRGLAGVDTQYF
DNA: TGTGCCATAAGAGGACTAGCGGGGGTTGATACGCAGTATTTT

D: TRBD1
J: TRBJ2-7
V: TRBV7-7
size: few
CDR3: CASSPDRDNEQYF
DNA: TGTGCTAGCAGCCCTGACAGGGACAACGAGCAGTACTTC

D: -
J: TRBJ2-1
V: TRBV4-1
size: -
CDR3: CASSHPLFQGDANEQFF
DNA: TGCGCCAGCAGCCATCCACTTTTCCAGGGTGACGCCAATGAGCAGTTCTTC

D: TRBD1
J: TRBJ1-2
V: TRBV18
size: -
CDR3: CASSLSDRVGYTF
DNA: TGTGCCAGCTCACTTTCGGACAGGGTTGGCTACACCTTC

D: -
J: TRBJ1-2
V: TRBV18
size: few
CDR3: CASSPLTELSGYTF
DNA: TGTGCCAGCTCACCACTGACAGAACTATCTGGCTACACCTTC

D: TRBD2
J: TRBJ2-2
V: TRBV5-5
size: -
CDR3: CASSLPKTSGGNTGELFF
DNA: TGTGCCAGCAGCTTGCCCAAGACTAGCGGGGGGAACACCGGGGAGCTGTTTTTT

D: TRBD1
J: TRBJ1-5
V: TRBV4-1
size: -
CDR3: CASSPTGFGNQPQHF
DNA: TGCGCCAGCAGCCCGACAGGGTTTGGCAATCAGCCCCAGCATTTT

D: -
J: TRBJ1-6
V: TRBV3-1/TRBV3-2
size: -
CDR3: CASSQVRPREVGSPLHF
DNA: TGTGCCAGCAGCCAAGTCCGTCCTAGGGAGGTAGGTTCACCCCTCCACTTT

D: TRBD2
J: TRBJ2-3
V: TRBV7-3
size: -
CDR3: CASSLTSGAGDTQYF
DNA: TGTGCCAGCAGCTTAACTAGCGGGGCTGGAGATACGCAGTATTTT

D: TRBD1
J: TRBJ2-2
V: TRBV6-5
size: -
CDR3: CASSRQGNTGELFF
DNA: TGTGCCAGCAGTCGACAGGGGAACACCGGGGAGCTGTTTTTT

D: -
J: TRBJ1-6
V: TRBV6-6
size: -
CDR3: CASSSGDSPLHF
DNA: TGTGCCAGCAGCTCAGGGGATTCACCCCTCCACTTT

D: -
J: TRBJ1-1
V: TRBV6-5
size: -
CDR3: CASSRHNTEAFF
DNA: TGTGCCAGCAGCAGACATAACACTGAAGCTTTCTTT

D: -
J: TRBJ2-3
V: TRBV5-1
size: -
CDR3: CASSLAGTTSGTQYF
DNA: TGCGCCAGCAGCTTGGCCGGGACAACGTCGGGTACGCAGTATTTT

D: -
J: TRBJ1-1
V: TRBV9
size: once
CDR3: CASSVVQGSGTEAFF
DNA: TGTGCCAGCAGCGTAGTCCAGGGGTCTGGGACTGAAGCTTTCTTT

D: -
J: TRBJ1-1
V: TRBV6-5
size: -
CDR3: CASSYSAGANTEAFF
DNA: TGTGCCAGCAGTTACTCGGCAGGGGCGAACACTGAAGCTTTCTTT

D: -
J: TRBJ2-7
V: TRBV5-1
size: -
CDR3: CASSLDTYEQYF
DNA: TGCGCCAGCAGCTTGGACACCTACGAGCAGTACTTC

D: -
J: TRBJ2-4
V: TRBV5-1
size: -
CDR3: CASSLDYVYQGLAKNIQYF
DNA: TGCGCCAGCAGCTTGGACTACGTATATCAGGGACTAGCCAAAAACATTCAGTACTTC

D: -
J: TRBJ2-5
V: TRBV12-3/TRBV12-4
size: -
CDR3: CASSGTNQETQYF
DNA: TGTGCCAGCAGTGGGACAAACCAAGAGACCCAGTACTTC

D: -
J: TRBJ1-2
V: TRBV6-1
size: -
CDR3: CASSEGGVDYGYTF
DNA: TGTGCCAGCAGTGAAGGGGGCGTCGACTATGGCTACACCTTC

D: -
J: TRBJ1-6
V: TRBV19
size: -
CDR3: CASSEDRAFYNSPLHF
DNA: TGTGCCAGTAGTGAAGACAGAGCCTTCTATAATTCACCCCTCCACTTT

D: TRBD1
J: TRBJ2-1
V: TRBV23-1
size: -
CDR3: CATGQPNEQFF
DNA: TGCGCCACGGGACAGCCTAATGAGCAGTTCTTC

D: TRBD1
J: TRBJ1-3
V: TRBV5-6
size: -
CDR3: CASSEISGGKSGNTIYF
DNA: TGTGCCAGCAGCGAAATTTCAGGGGGGAAATCTGGAAACACCATATATTTT

D: TRBD2
J: TRBJ2-1
V: TRBV5-1
size: -
CDR3: CASSLGGLAVSSYNEQFF
DNA: TGCGCCAGCAGCTTGGGGGGACTAGCGGTGAGCTCCTACAATGAGCAGTTCTTC

D: TRBD1
J: TRBJ2-5
V: TRBV7-8
size: -
CDR3: CASSRDRAETQYF
DNA: TGTGCCAGCAGCCGTGACAGGGCTGAGACCCAGTACTTC

D: TRBD1
J: TRBJ1-5
V: TRBV6-5
size: once
CDR3: CASWGQGANQPQHF
DNA: TGTGCCAGCTGGGGACAGGGGGCAAATCAGCCCCAGCATTTT

D: -
J: TRBJ2-3
V: TRBV12-5
size: -
CDR3: CASGLASVGPDTQYF
DNA: TGTGCTAGTGGTTTGGCTAGCGTGGGGCCAGATACGCAGTATTTT

D: -
J: TRBJ1-4
V: TRBV19
size: -
CDR3: CASSIGGAGEKLFF
DNA: TGTGCCAGTAGTATCGGAGGGGCGGGGGAAAAACTGTTTTTT

D: TRBD2
J: TRBJ2-5
V: TRBV4-2
size: few
CDR3: CASSNPGFNGGGTQETQYF
DNA: TGTGCCAGCAGCAACCCCGGGTTTAACGGGGGGGGAACCCAAGAGACCCAGTACTTC

D: TRBD2
J: TRBJ2-2
V: TRBV7-3
size: -
CDR3: CASSDPGGITGELFF
DNA: TGTGCCAGCAGCGACCCGGGGGGGATCACCGGGGAGCTGTTTTTT

D: -
J: TRBJ1-3
V: TRBV3-1/TRBV3-2
size: -
CDR3: CASSPQGNTIYF
DNA: TGTGCCAGCAGCCCCCAGGGGAACACCATATATTTT

D: -
J: TRBJ2-5
V: TRBV6-5
size: -
CDR3: CATGPSQETQYF
DNA: TGTGCCACCGGTCCGTCGCAAGAGACCCAGTACTTC

D: -
J: TRBJ1-2
V: TRBV7-3
size: -
CDR3: CASSLNGGEGYTF
DNA: TGTGCCAGCAGCTTAAACGGGGGAGAGGGCTACACCTTC

D: -
J: TRBJ1-5
V: TRBV7-2
size: -
CDR3: CASVPAGGGNQPQHF
DNA: TGTGCCAGCGTCCCCGCGGGGGGTGGCAATCAGCCCCAGCATTTT

D: -
J: TRBJ2-3
V: TRBV7-8
size: medium-sized
CDR3: CASSRLVGTDTQYF
DNA: TGTGCCAGCAGTAGACTAGTAGGAACAGATACGCAGTATTTT

D: -
J: TRBJ1-4
V: TRBV4-2
size: -
CDR3: CASSHQTGGEKLFF
DNA: TGTGCCAGCAGCCACCAGACCGGGGGTGAAAAACTGTTTTTT

D: -
J: TRBJ1-5
V: TRBV15
size: -
CDR3: CATSMPGSGAVERPQHF
DNA: TGTGCCACCAGCATGCCTGGAAGCGGGGCGGTGGAACGGCCCCAGCATTTT

D: -
J: TRBJ2-3
V: TRBV5-1
size: few
CDR3: CASSLFGGGIVGTDTQYF
DNA: TGCGCCAGCAGCTTGTTTGGTGGGGGGATAGTTGGCACAGATACGCAGTATTTT

D: -
J: TRBJ1-2
V: TRBV5-5
size: -
CDR3: CASSNSHGYTF
DNA: TGTGCCAGCAGCAACAGTCATGGCTACACCTTC

D: TRBD2
J: TRBJ2-5
V: TRBV24-1
size: -
CDR3: CATSDTKSGAETQYF
DNA: TGTGCCACCAGTGACACCAAGAGCGGGGCAGAGACCCAGTACTTC

D: TRBD2
J: TRBJ2-3
V: TRBV3-1/TRBV3-2
size: -
CDR3: CASSQFGTSGGAEDTQYF
DNA: TGTGCCAGCAGCCAATTTGGGACTAGCGGGGGGGCCGAGGATACGCAGTATTTT

D: TRBD2
J: TRBJ2-1
V: TRBV7-9
size: -
CDR3: CASRPGTSVNEQFF
DNA: TGTGCCAGCAGACCCGGGACTAGCGTCAATGAGCAGTTCTTC

D: -
J: TRBJ2-1
V: TRBV9
size: once
CDR3: CASSLLGMNEQFF
DNA: TGTGCCAGCAGCTTACTAGGTATGAATGAGCAGTTCTTC